This T cell receptor beta chain was identified during a study of shared clonotypes between healthy human individuals. Study information: CD4 naive and CD4 memory each took three plates per donor, while CD8 naive took two and CD8 memory one. Study findings and constraints: Only blood samples were collected, and tissue repertoires likely differ. In the sorted subsets, rarefaction showed sequencing was incomplete despite large depth.

Of note for this clone: Its antigen is not identified.

CD45RO negativity and positive selection for CCR7 defined naive CD8 cells, a population that excluded terminally differentiated effector memory CD45RA+ cells. None of the donors, who were healthy HIV-negative adults, had recently had acute infections or vaccinations. The CDR3 sequence is 13 residues long. Germline CDR1 and CDR2: SGHDT and YYEEEE. Trimming cost V 6 bases and J 9 bases, with 18 bases left between them. Clones were sequenced by immunoSEQ multiplex PCR, and TCRdb holds only the in-frame ones, with some missing. This table has roughly 1,800,000 clones, around 96% appearing once. The chain couples TRBV5-6 to TRBJ1-2; D might be TRBD1 (5 bases). The clonotype was recovered from a man aged 18 to 29 in good health. Input material: naive CD8+ T cells sorted from blood. The CDR3 DNA reads TGTGCCAGCACCTGGGCCCCCTCGGACAGCTACACCTTC. This sequence encodes CASTWAPSDSYTF.